This T cell receptor beta chain was captured by sequencing in a study of T cell responses to AZD1222 COVID-19 vaccine listed by TCRdb under 2021. About the full investigation: TCR sequencing was performed for 233 trial participants, of whom about 200 were given two doses of AZD1222 and around 26 were given two doses of MenACWY control vaccine. Trial participants were enrolled by age into subgroups of 18-55, 56-69 and 70-plus years, and around 150, 28 and 57 TCR-sequenced participants, respectively, were included in these subgroups. Study-level results and caveats: In the small 56-69-year group, the increase in depth fell short of significance, most likely because of low power. Conclusions about previously exposed vaccinees are limited, since just six AZD1222 recipients were seropositive for SARS-CoV-2 at baseline. Vaccine-associated CD4 TCRs spanned the whole spike protein, with dominant responses in regions 160-218 and 743-854. A significant rise in spike-specific TCR breadth and depth was observed after two AZD1222 doses relative to day 0 and relative to MenACWY recipients. Nearly half of unique spike-specific TCRs reportedly recognized epitopes outside regions mutated in the B.1.351 and B.1.1.7 variants. Because no day 14 peak-response samples were available, repertoires were characterized only after the peak T cell response. Participants were mostly white British, with more females than males. The authors suggested clonal diversity may have been underestimated.

The CDR3 regions of human TCRbeta chains were subjected to immunosequencing. In the original analysis: Repertoire TCRs were matched against a reference library of SARS-CoV-2-specific TCRs generated with the MIRA antigen-specificity platform. Breadth was defined as the fraction of unique TCRs that were SARS-CoV-2-associated. Depth was defined as the fraction of total T cells that were SARS-CoV-2-associated. Each spike-specific TCR was assigned to its reactive spike region and to a CD4 or CD8 class using the MIRA data. Log10-transformed breadth and depth values were compared by one-way ANOVA with Sidak's multiple comparisons tests. TCRdb took this table from immuneACCESS and kept in-frame rearrangements with V and J called. Such tables lack part of the clones; where checked against another copy, unresolved V genes explain under half of the gap, and the rest is unexplained. V, J and clone size reflect that table, while D and trimming were determined from the DNA. Recorded for this sample are some 93,000 clones; around 87% of them occurred a single time. 9% to 14% of the sample is held by the ten biggest clonotypes.

As to this clone: The clone's antigen remains unknown. No clone much larger than this one lies a single base away; base qualities are absent.

The germline V gene sets CDR1 to SNHLY and CDR2 to FYNNEI. The CDR3, cysteine through phenylalanine, is 13 amino acids long. The DNA shown is the 39-base CDR3, in frame from base 1. V drops 7 bases and J drops 10 bases, leaving 17 bases in between. The time point label of this sample denotes: about 28 days (+/-7) after the second vaccine dose. AZD1222 recipients whose second dose came at about 4 weeks and those whose second dose came at about 12 weeks were combined into one group, since spike-specific TCR depth and breadth did not differ between the two schedules. Samples from vaccinated people were obtained from the UK trials COV001 and COV002, which included a single-blind randomized controlled phase 2/3 trial of AZD1222 (ChAdOx1 nCoV-19) in healthy adults. Trial participant PBMC samples were collected at day 0 and day 28 after the second dose for TCRbeta chain sequencing.

The sequence was obtained from an adult who received the AZD1222 COVID-19 vaccine. The V gene is TRBV2 and the J gene is TRBJ2-1; the D segment might be TRBD1 or TRBD2, since each matches 5 bases. Material: peripheral blood, obtained 28 days after the second AZD1222 dose. DNA sequence: TGTGCCAGCAACCGGGACGGCTGGACGGAGCAGTTCTTC. It encodes CASNRDGWTEQFF.